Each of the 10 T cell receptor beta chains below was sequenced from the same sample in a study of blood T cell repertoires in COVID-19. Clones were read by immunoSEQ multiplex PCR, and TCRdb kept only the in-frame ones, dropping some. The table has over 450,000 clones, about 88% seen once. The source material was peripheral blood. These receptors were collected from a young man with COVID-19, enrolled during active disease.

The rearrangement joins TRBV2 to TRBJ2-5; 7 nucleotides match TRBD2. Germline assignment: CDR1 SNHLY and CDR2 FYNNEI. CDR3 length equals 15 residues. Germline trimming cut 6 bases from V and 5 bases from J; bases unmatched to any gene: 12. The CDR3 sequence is CASSPRGTKQETQYF. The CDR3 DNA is TGTGCCAGCAGCCCCCGCGGGACTAAGCAGGAGACCCAGTACTTC.

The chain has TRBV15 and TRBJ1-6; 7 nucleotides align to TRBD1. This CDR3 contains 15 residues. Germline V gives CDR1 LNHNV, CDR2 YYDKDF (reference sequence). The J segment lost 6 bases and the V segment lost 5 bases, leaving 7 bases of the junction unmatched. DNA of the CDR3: TGTGCCACCAGCGACCGGGACAGACGTAATTCACCCCTCCACTTT. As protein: CATSDRDRRNSPLHF.

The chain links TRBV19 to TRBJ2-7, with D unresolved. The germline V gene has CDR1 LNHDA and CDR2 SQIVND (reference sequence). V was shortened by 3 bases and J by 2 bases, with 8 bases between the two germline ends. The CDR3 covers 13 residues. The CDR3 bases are TGTGCCAGTAGTATTAACAGTGCCTACGAGCAGTACTTC. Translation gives CASSINSAYEQYF. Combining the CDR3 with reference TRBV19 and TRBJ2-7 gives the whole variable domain DGGITQSPKYLFRKEGQNVTLSCEQNLNHDAMYWYRQDPGQGLRLIYYSQIVNDFQKGDIAEGYSVSREKKESFPLTVTSAQKNPTAFYLCASSINSAYEQYFGPGTRLTVT.

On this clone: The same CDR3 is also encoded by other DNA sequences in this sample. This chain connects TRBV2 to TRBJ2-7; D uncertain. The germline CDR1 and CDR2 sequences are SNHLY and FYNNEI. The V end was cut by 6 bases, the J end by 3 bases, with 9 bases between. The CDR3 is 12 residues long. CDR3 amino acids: CASSAGSYEQYF. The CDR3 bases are TGTGCCAGCAGCGCAGGCAGCTACGAGCAGTACTTC.

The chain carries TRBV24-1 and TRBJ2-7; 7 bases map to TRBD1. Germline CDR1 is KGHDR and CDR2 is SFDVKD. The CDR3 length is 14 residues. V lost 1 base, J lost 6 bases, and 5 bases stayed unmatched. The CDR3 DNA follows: TGTGCCACCAGTGATTTAGACAGGGATGGCGAGCAGTACTTC. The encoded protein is CATSDLDRDGEQYF.

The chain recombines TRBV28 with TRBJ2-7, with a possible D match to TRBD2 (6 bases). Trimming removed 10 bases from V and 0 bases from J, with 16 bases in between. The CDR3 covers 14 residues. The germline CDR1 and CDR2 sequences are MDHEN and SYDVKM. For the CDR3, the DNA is TGTGCCACCGCGGGGCTCCCCAGCTCCTACGAGCAGTACTTC. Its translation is CATAGLPSSYEQYF.

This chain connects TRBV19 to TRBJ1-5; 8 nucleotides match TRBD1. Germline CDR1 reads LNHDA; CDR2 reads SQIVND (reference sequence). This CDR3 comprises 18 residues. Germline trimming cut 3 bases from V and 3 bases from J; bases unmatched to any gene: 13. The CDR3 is CASSIRLDPGQANQPQHF. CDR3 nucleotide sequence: TGTGCCAGTAGTATTCGTCTGGACCCGGGACAGGCCAATCAGCCCCAGCATTTT.

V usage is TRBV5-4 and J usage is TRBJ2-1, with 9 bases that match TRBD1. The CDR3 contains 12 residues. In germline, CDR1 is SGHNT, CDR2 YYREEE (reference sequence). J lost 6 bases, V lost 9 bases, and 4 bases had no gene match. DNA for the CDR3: TGTGCCACCGGGACAGGGCTCAATGAGCAGTTCTTC. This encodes CATGTGLNEQFF.

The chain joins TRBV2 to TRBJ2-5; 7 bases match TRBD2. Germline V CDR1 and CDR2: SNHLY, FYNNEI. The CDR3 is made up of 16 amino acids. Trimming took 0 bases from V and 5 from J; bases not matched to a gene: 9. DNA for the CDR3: TGTGCCAGCAGTGAAGCGGTCGGGGCGGGAGTGGAGACCCAGTACTTC. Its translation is CASSEAVGAGVETQYF.

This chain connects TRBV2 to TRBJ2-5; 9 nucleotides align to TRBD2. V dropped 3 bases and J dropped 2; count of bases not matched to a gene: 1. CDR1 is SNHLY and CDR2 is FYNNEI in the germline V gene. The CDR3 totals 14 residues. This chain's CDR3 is CASSDSGGQETQYF. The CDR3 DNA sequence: TGTGCCAGCAGTGACAGCGGGGGGCAAGAGACCCAGTACTTC.